One T cell receptor (beta chain) is described in this entry. Original methodology: How many nucleated cells were present was estimated from reference gene primer amplification. Measured with immunoSEQ multiplex PCR; TCRdb has only the in-frame clones, and not every one. V and J calls and clone size come straight from that table; D and trimming were deduced from the DNA. The sample carries about 240,000 clones, about nine tenths recorded once. The CDR3 spans 13 residues. Trimming cost V 2 bases and J 7 bases, with 11 bases left between them. CDR1 SGHVS and CDR2 FQNEAQ come from the germline V gene. The source of the sample is a study of blood T cell repertoires in COVID-19. Background on the study: T cells, B-cell-depleted T cells, or PBMCs provided the cDNA or gDNA that served as material.

The receptor was isolated from a man in his sixties with acute or convalescent COVID-19. The chain carries TRBV7-8 and TRBJ1-1; no firm D call. The sequenced material came from peripheral blood. The CDR3 DNA reads TGTGCCAGCAGCTTATTATCCGGGTTTGAAGCTTTCTTT. Translating it yields CASSLLSGFEAFF.